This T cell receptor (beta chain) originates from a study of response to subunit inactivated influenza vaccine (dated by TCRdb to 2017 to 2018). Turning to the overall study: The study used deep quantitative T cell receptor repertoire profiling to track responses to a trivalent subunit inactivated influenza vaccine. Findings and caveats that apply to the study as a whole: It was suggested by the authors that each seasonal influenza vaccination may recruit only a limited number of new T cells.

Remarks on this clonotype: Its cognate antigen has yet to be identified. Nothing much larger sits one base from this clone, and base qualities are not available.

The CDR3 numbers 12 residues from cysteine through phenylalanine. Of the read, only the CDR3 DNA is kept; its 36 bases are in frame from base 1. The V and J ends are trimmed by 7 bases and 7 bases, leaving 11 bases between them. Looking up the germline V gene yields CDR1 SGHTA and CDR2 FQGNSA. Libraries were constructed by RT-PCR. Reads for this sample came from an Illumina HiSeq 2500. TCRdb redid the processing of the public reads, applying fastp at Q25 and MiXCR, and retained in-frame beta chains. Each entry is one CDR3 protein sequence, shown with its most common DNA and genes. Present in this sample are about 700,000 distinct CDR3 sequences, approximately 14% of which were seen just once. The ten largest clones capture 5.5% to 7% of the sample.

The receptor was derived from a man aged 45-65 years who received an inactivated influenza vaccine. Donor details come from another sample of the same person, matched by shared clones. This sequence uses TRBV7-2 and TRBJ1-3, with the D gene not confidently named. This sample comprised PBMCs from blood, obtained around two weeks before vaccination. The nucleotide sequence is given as TGTGCCAGCAATCCTATACGCAACACCATATATTTT. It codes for CASNPIRNTIYF.